This T cell receptor (beta chain) was sequenced during a study of cytomegalovirus exposure and HLA in healthy donors. Use of 60 Vbeta and 13 Jbeta primers characterized the PCR. TCRdb's copy holds only in-frame clones and misses some; the assay was immunoSEQ multiplex PCR. The sample has about 150,000 clones, about three quarters seen once. This sequence was found in a male donor in good health and CMV-seronegative. Source material: PBMCs.

For the CDR3, the DNA is TGTGCCAGCAGTGAATACTCCCAGGGAGAAAAACTGTTTTTT. As protein: CASSEYSQGEKLFF. The chain has TRBV25-1 and TRBJ1-4, with D maybe TRBD1 (5 bases). The CDR3 has 14 amino acids. Trimming pared 0 bases from V and 8 bases from J, leaving 10 bases between. Germline V lookup: CDR1 MGHDK, CDR2 SYGVNS. The entire variable domain, with the rest obtained from reference TRBV25-1 and TRBJ1-4, is as follows: EADIYQTPRYLVIGTGKKITLECSQTMGHDKMYWYQQDPGMELHLIHYSYGVNSTEKGDLSSESTVSRIRTEHFPLTLESARPSHTSQYLCASSEYSQGEKLFFGSGTQLSVL.